This TCR beta chain was documented in a study of T cells after yellow fever vaccination. Overall study: Some fractions had low cell numbers, and these were prepared with SMART-Seq v4 Ultra Low Input.

The CDR3 has 16 residues. The V gene lost 0 bases and the J gene lost 3 bases, with 11 bases spanning the gap. The germline gives CDR1 LNHNV, CDR2 YYDKDF (reference sequence). It was through 5'RACE template switching that TCR cDNA was made, with a universal primer site and UMIs added. TCRdb itself ran the 5' RACE reads through MiXCR, one entry per CDR3 protein. In the table there are approximately 550,000 distinct CDR3 sequences, less than 15% of which are singletons. A few counts support this clonotype. Its antigen is undetermined. The study's findings and limits: Subsequent booster samples again held most clones from primary vaccination (96% CD4, approximately 86% CD8).

Sequenced material: PBMCs, taken on the day of the yellow fever booster vaccination. The chain joins TRBV15 to TRBJ1-4; D is possibly TRBD1 (5 bases). The TCR originated in a man younger than 40 who received the YFV17D yellow fever vaccine. The CDR3 loop is CATSRDLGQANEKLFF. In DNA, the CDR3 is TGTGCCACCAGCAGAGATTTGGGGCAGGCTAATGAAAAACTGTTTTTT.